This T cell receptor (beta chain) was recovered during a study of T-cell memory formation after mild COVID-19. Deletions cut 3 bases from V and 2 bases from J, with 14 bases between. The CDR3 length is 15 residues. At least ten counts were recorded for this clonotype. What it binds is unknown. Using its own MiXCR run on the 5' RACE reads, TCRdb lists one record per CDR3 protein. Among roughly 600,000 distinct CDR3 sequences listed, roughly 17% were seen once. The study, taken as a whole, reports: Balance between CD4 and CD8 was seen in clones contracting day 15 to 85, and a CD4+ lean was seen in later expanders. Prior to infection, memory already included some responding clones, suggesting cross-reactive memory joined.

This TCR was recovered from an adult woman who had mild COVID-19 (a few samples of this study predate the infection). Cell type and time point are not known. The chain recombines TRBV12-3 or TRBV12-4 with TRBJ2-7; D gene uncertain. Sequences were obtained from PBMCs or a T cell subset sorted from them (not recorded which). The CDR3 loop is CASSFPFRWTYEQYF. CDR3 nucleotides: TGTGCCAGCAGTTTCCCTTTCCGGTGGACCTACGAGCAGTACTTC.